The 14 T cell receptor beta chains reported below all come from one sample, sequenced in a study of T cells in narcolepsy. Data came from immunoSEQ multiplex PCR; TCRdb stores just in-frame clones and leaves some out. Among some 30,000 clones listed, 75% to 90% were seen once. Sequencing used CD45RA- memory CD4+ T cells from PBMCs. These TCRs come from a human donor with narcolepsy.

This clone was seen more than once but under ten times. The CDR3 here is CASSLRMRGPTNTGELFF. The CDR3, as DNA: TGTGCCAGCAGTTTAAGAATGAGGGGGCCTACGAACACCGGGGAGCTGTTTTTT. This sequence joins TRBV27 and TRBJ2-2, with 7 bases lining up with TRBD1. The CDR3 is 18 residues long. CDR1 and CDR2 (germline): MNHEY, SMNVEV (reference sequence). With 2 bases clipped from V and 0 bases from J, the junction kept 9 bases outside the gene matches.

The chain links TRBV7-9 to TRBJ2-1; TRBD2 aligns across 9 bases. From germline, CDR1 is SEHNR and CDR2 FQNEAQ (reference sequence). The trim removed 5 bases at V and 6 bases at J, leaving 11 bases unmatched. This CDR3 is built from 16 residues. The DNA of the CDR3 is TGTGCCAGCAGCATATCCGGGACTAGCACCTTCAATGAGCAGTTCTTC. Encoded protein: CASSISGTSTFNEQFF.

CDR3 DNA: TGTGCCAGTACCATACAGGGGCCCACCGGGGAGCTGTTTTTT. Its translation is CASTIQGPTGELFF. The V gene is TRBV19, the J gene TRBJ2-2, with 7 bases that match TRBD1. Germline V CDR1 and CDR2: LNHDA, SQIVND (reference sequence). There are 14 residues in the CDR3. V gave up 7 bases and J gave up 4 bases; unmatched junction bases: 6.

V is TRBV7-9 and J is TRBJ2-5; 10 bases agree with TRBD2. Germline trimming cut 4 bases from V and 9 bases from J; bases unmatched to any gene: 17. Looked up from germline, CDR1 is SEHNR and CDR2 is FQNEAQ (reference sequence). The CDR3 has 17 amino acids. The CDR3 DNA is TGTGCCAGCAGCTCCGTCCGTCCTAGCGGGGGCCGCTCGGCCCAGTACTTC. It encodes CASSSVRPSGGRSAQYF.

V gene TRBV5-1 combines with J gene TRBJ1-3, with a tentative D call TRBD1 (5 bases). This CDR3 region has 19 residues. CDR1 SGHRS and CDR2 YFSETQ come from the germline V gene. Trimming shortened V by 0 bases and J by 1 base, and 20 bases separated the two germline ends. The CDR3 spells CASSLASPGVRASGNTIYF. The DNA of the CDR3 is TGCGCCAGCAGCTTGGCCTCCCCGGGGGTCCGGGCATCTGGAAACACCATATATTTT.

The rearrangement joins TRBV10-3 to TRBJ1-1, with a weak D call TRBD1 (6 bases). The CDR3 sequence is 13 residues long. V lost 8 bases, J lost 3 bases, and 13 bases lay in between. Germline-derived CDR1 and CDR2 are ENHRY and SYGVKD. The CDR3 DNA follows: TGTGCCATCGGATACAGGGACGACACTGAAGCTTTCTTT. Translated: CAIGYRDDTEAFF.

The chain employs TRBV27 and TRBJ2-2; D not resolved. CDR1 and CDR2 (germline): MNHEY, SMNVEV (reference sequence). The CDR3 has 12 amino acids. The V gene lost 4 bases and the J gene lost 2 bases, with 2 bases spanning the gap. CDR3 sequence: CASSSNTGELFF. DNA for the CDR3: TGTGCCAGCAGTTCAAACACCGGGGAGCTGTTTTTT.

The gene calls are TRBV5-4 and TRBJ2-5, with a possible D match to TRBD2 (7 bases). Germline-derived CDR1 and CDR2 are SGHNT and YYREEE (reference sequence). The CDR3 is 14 amino acids. Trimming removed 4 bases from V and 4 bases from J, with 14 bases in between. This CDR3 reads CASSPWGGGETQYF. For the CDR3, the DNA is TGTGCCAGCAGCCCATGGGGGGGCGGAGAGACCCAGTACTTC.

This chain connects TRBV18 to TRBJ2-3, with 10 bases aligning to TRBD2. The J segment lost 6 bases and the V segment lost 3 bases, leaving 9 bases of the junction unmatched. Looked up from germline, CDR1 is KGHSH and CDR2 is LQKENI. The CDR3 spans 16 residues. The CDR3 nucleotides are TGTGCCAGCTCACCGCGGCAAGCGGGGGGGGAGGATACGCAGTATTTT. Protein: CASSPRQAGGEDTQYF.

This clone was seen once. The rearrangement links TRBV11-3 to TRBJ2-7; D gene unclear. This CDR3 is 13 amino acids long. The V gene's germline CDR1 is SGHNT and CDR2 YENEEA. The V end was cut by 3 bases, the J end by 8 bases, with 14 bases between. The CDR3 region has the DNA TGTGCCAGCAGCTTGGGTATGGCCGGCAAGCAGTACTTC. As protein: CASSLGMAGKQYF.

The V call is TRBV6-5, the J call TRBJ1-1; 8 bases fit TRBD1. Germline V gene data show CDR1 as MNHEY and CDR2 as SVGAGI. Unmatched junction bases numbered 9, after V lost 6 bases and J lost 6 bases. This CDR3 region has 14 residues. CDR3 DNA: TGTGCCAGCAGACCACAGGGGGTATTACCTGAAGCTTTCTTT. This codes for CASRPQGVLPEAFF.

The chain combines TRBV5-1 with TRBJ1-1; a possible D gene is TRBD1 (5 bases). V was cut by 1 base and J by 4 bases, with 5 bases left in between. CDR3 length: 12 amino acids. The germline V gene encodes CDR1 SGHRS and CDR2 YFSETQ. The CDR3 DNA reads TGCGCCAGCAGCTTGAGGGGCACTGAAGCTTTCTTT. It translates to CASSLRGTEAFF.

This clone has a single count. The rearrangement joins TRBV5-1 to TRBJ1-4; D gene ambiguous. The CDR3 sequence is 15 residues long. The V gene lost 0 bases and the J gene lost 5 bases, with 11 bases spanning the gap. Germline CDR1 is SGHRS and CDR2 is YFSETQ. The DNA for the CDR3 is TGCGCCAGCAGCTTGGGTGACACAAGGAATGAAAAACTGTTTTTT. Amino acid sequence: CASSLGDTRNEKLFF.

There are a few counts of this clone. V is TRBV11-2 and J is TRBJ2-5; TRBD1 is a possible D gene (5 bases). The V gene lost 0 bases and the J gene lost 5 bases, with 7 bases spanning the gap. CDR1 and CDR2 (germline): SGHAT, FQNNGV. The CDR3 sequence is 13 residues long. The CDR3 nucleotides are TGTGCCAGCAGCTTAGACCCAGGGGAGACCCAGTACTTC. Its protein is CASSLDPGETQYF.